Below, 14 T cell receptor beta chains from the same sample are listed, as sequenced in a study of blood T cell repertoires in COVID-19. The table came from immunoSEQ multiplex PCR; TCRdb's copy has only in-frame clones and leaves some out. The table has about 71,000 clones, 89% seen once; the top ten hold about 7.4%. Sequences were obtained from peripheral blood. All receptors come from a man aged 50 or older with active COVID-19.

The chain links TRBV19 to TRBJ2-7; 7 bases are shared with TRBD2. Germline V lookup: CDR1 LNHDA, CDR2 SQIVND (reference sequence). The V gene end was trimmed by 6 bases and the J gene end by 6 bases; junction bases not matched to a gene: 14. CDR3 length: 15 amino acids. For the CDR3, the DNA is TGTGCCAGTAGCACCTTCACTCGGGGGGTCGGCGAGCAGTACTTC. It encodes CASSTFTRGVGEQYF.

The chain carries TRBV7-2 and TRBJ1-1, with D perhaps matching TRBD1 (5 bases). The length of the CDR3 is 15 residues. Germline V CDR1 and CDR2: SGHTA, FQGNSA. V dropped 4 bases and J dropped 5 bases, with 17 bases sitting between them. This chain's CDR3 is CASSSGGVRKTEAFF. The CDR3 nucleotides are TGTGCCAGCAGCTCCGGAGGGGTTCGCAAAACTGAAGCTTTCTTT.

The chain has TRBV6-5 and TRBJ2-2, with 9 positions matching TRBD1. Germline V gene sequence: CDR1 MNHEY, CDR2 SVGAGI. With V trimmed by 6 bases and J by 6 bases, 8 bases remained unmatched. The CDR3 length is 15 residues. The CDR3 DNA sequence: TGTGCCAGCAGCGGCCGGGACAGGGACGCCGGGGAGCTGTTTTTT. Residues: CASSGRDRDAGELFF.

The rearrangement links TRBV3-1 (or the pseudogene TRBV3-2) to TRBJ1-1; no definite D call. With 1 base removed from V and 0 bases from J, the gap between germline ends came to 9 bases. This CDR3 contains 15 residues. Germline loops: CDR1 LGHDT, CDR2 YNNKEL (reference sequence). CDR3 region: CASSQGAGLNTEAFF. CDR3 sequence (DNA): TGTGCCAGCAGCCAAGGGGCGGGATTGAACACTGAAGCTTTCTTT.

V gene TRBV30 combines with J gene TRBJ2-1; 9 nucleotides agree with TRBD2. Germline assignment: CDR1 GTSNPN and CDR2 SVGIG (reference sequence). This CDR3 comprises 14 residues. Germline trimming cut 7 bases from V and 8 bases from J; bases unmatched to any gene: 12. CDR3 sequence: CASSGLAWRHEQFF. Written as DNA, the CDR3 is TGTGCCTCCTCGGGACTAGCTTGGCGGCATGAGCAGTTCTTC.

J is TRBJ2-5 and V is TRBV5-4; D not resolved. V lost 4 bases and J 3 bases, leaving 13 bases between the germline ends. Germline CDR1 is SGHNT and CDR2 is YYREEE (reference sequence). The CDR3 has 14 residues. The CDR3 sequence is CASSPTRNEETQYF. CDR3 bases: TGTGCCAGCAGCCCCACGCGTAACGAAGAGACCCAGTACTTC.

The chain carries TRBV2 and TRBJ1-5, with D perhaps TRBD1 (5 bases). CDR1 is SNHLY and CDR2 is FYNNEI in the germline V gene. The CDR3 runs to 15 residues. V was trimmed by 7 bases and J by 0 bases, leaving 13 bases between them. The CDR3 region is CASKEGAYSNQPQHF. In nucleotides, the CDR3 is TGTGCCAGCAAGGAAGGGGCCTATAGCAATCAGCCCCAGCATTTT.

The chain is built from TRBV12-3 or TRBV12-4 and TRBJ2-2; no clear D gene. Deletions cut 6 bases from V and 7 bases from J, with 9 bases between. The CDR3 is 12 residues long. CDR3 region: CASSRYIGELFF. In DNA form, the CDR3 reads TGTGCCAGCAGCCGGTATATCGGGGAGCTGTTTTTT.

The chain combines TRBV2 with TRBJ2-3, with 8 bases lining up with TRBD2. Germline loops: CDR1 SNHLY, CDR2 FYNNEI. The CDR3 loop spans 15 amino acids. Trimming took 3 bases from V and 5 from J; bases not matched to a gene: 7. CDR3 residues: CASSDPRGARDTQYF. The DNA of the CDR3 is TGTGCCAGCAGTGACCCGCGGGGGGCTAGAGATACGCAGTATTTT.

This clone was recorded only once. The chain joins TRBV2 to TRBJ2-1; D possibly corresponds to TRBD2 (6 bases). Germline lookup yields CDR1 SNHLY and CDR2 FYNNEI. V was shortened by 3 bases and J by 2 bases, with 8 bases between the two germline ends. This CDR3 is built from 14 residues. The CDR3 reads CASSERGPYNEQFF. Written as DNA, the CDR3 is TGTGCCAGCAGTGAGCGGGGCCCCTACAATGAGCAGTTCTTC.

The CDR3 DNA reads TGCGCCAGCAGCCAGAGCGGGGGGGCGGGAGATACGCAGTATTTT. Translating it yields CASSQSGGAGDTQYF. V gene TRBV4-1 combines with J gene TRBJ2-3; 10 bases fit TRBD2. The length of the CDR3 is 15 residues. The ends lost 3 bases at V and 5 bases at J; junction bases unmatched: 5. Germline V gives CDR1 MGHRA, CDR2 YSYEKL.

This clone was observed a handful of times. This rearrangement joins TRBV5-1 to TRBJ1-2; 8 bases fit TRBD1. The CDR3 extends over 14 amino acids. J gave up 3 bases and V 0 bases, and 1 base lay outside the gene matches. Germline values: CDR1 SGHRS, CDR2 YFSETQ. The CDR3 reads CASSLVTGDYGYTF. The CDR3 bases are TGCGCCAGCAGCTTGGTGACAGGGGACTATGGCTACACCTTC.

This rearrangement joins TRBV6-5 to TRBJ2-1; TRBD2 agrees at 9 bases. Germline V lookup: CDR1 MNHEY, CDR2 SVGAGI. This CDR3 has 15 residues. With 0 bases clipped from V and 8 bases from J, the junction kept 5 bases outside the gene matches. In DNA, the CDR3 is TGTGCCAGCAGTTACTCGCCGCGGGGGGGTTATGAGCAGTTCTTC. Amino acids: CASSYSPRGGYEQFF.

This chain joins TRBV29-1 and TRBJ1-1; the D gene is possibly TRBD1 (5 bases). The ends were cut back, 3 bases at V and 1 base at J, with 15 bases in the middle. In germline, CDR1 is SQVTM, CDR2 ANQGSEA. The CDR3 spans 15 residues. The CDR3 nucleotides are TGCAGCGTTGAGGTATGGGACTCCGCGAACACTGAAGCTTTCTTT. It specifies CSVEVWDSANTEAFF.